This TCR beta chain stems from a study of blood T cell repertoires in COVID-19. For the study at large: The analysed material was cDNA or gDNA that came from T cells, B-cell-depleted T cells, or PBMCs.

With 0 bases removed from V and 1 base from J, the gap between germline ends came to 9 bases. Germline V gives CDR1 MGHRA, CDR2 YSYEKL. The CDR3 runs to 15 residues. Original handling: Estimated nucleated cell counts came from reference gene primer amplification. The data were produced by immunoSEQ multiplex PCR, yet TCRdb's version contains in-frame clones alone and is incomplete. The DNA gave D and trimming, while V, J and clone size come from that table. The profile shows approximately 200,000 clones, about 95% of them singletons. The sequencing input was peripheral blood. This chain joins TRBV4-1 and TRBJ2-5; possibly TRBD1 for D (5 bases). This receptor was obtained from a man aged 25 to 40 with COVID-19, enrolled during active disease. The CDR3 coding sequence is TGCGCCAGCAGCCAAGAACCAAGGGGCCAAGAGACCCAGTACTTC. Translation gives CASSQEPRGQETQYF.